Ten or more counts support the clone carrying this TCR beta chain. Its cognate antigen is unknown. The CDR3 consists of 14 residues. V lost 2 bases, J lost 8 bases, and 13 bases lay in between. Those donors who had ophthalmopathy presented with moderate-to-severe activity, a CAS of ≥3, a NOSPECS of ≥4 and a duration under 3 months. Diagnostic conclusions were grounded in clinical symptoms, serum thyroxine, TRAb, thyroid ultrasound and orbital computed tomography. The sample comes from a study of Graves' ophthalmopathy and Graves' hyperthyroidism. Study-wide context: Specimen type is peripheral blood, obtained at initial diagnosis before any treatment.

Study results and limitations: Blood also carried most expanded thyroid clonotypes exceeding 0.001 frequency.

Researchers took RNA transcripts and amplified TCR beta CDR3 regions from them. HTBI primers primed a first-round RT-PCR, and a second-round multiplex PCR followed. TCRdb analysed the multiplex PCR reads with MiXCR anew, one entry per CDR3 protein. The repertoire holds 350,000 to 400,000 distinct CDR3 sequences, 18% seen once, with roughly 1.6% in the top ten. This clonotype was obtained from a woman younger than 30 with Graves' ophthalmopathy. The chain carries TRBV12-3 or TRBV12-4 and TRBJ1-3; D unclear. Source material: peripheral blood. The CDR3 nucleotides read TGTGCCAGCAGTTTACCTCCCGGAAGGGACACCATATATTTT. It translates to CASSLPPGRDTIYF.